This is a list of T cell receptor beta chains from one sample in a study of blood T cell repertoires in COVID-19. This table comes from immunoSEQ multiplex PCR, and its TCRdb copy is limited to in-frame clones, with some not included. The sample includes under 200,000 clones, roughly 87% of them seen just once. What was sequenced was PBMCs or T cells enriched from blood (not recorded which). The receptor set was obtained from a woman aged 50 to 60 who had recovered from COVID-19. The CDR3 runs from the conserved cysteine through the conserved F or W. A D gene is named only where the DNA matches it firmly. Clone size, where shown, is once, few, many, or a class for clones that have expanded.

d_call cdr3_length j_call v_call clone_size cdr3_aa cdr3_nt
TRBD2 15 TRBJ2-7 TRBV15 NA CATSRPGLAGYEQYF TGTGCCACCAGTAGACCGGGACTAGCGGGTTACGAGCAGTACTTC
TRBD1 16 TRBJ1-2 TRBV4-1 once CASRTGQDLINYGYTF TGCGCCAGCAGGACGGGACAGGACCTGATTAACTATGGCTACACCTTC
TRBD2 14 TRBJ2-1 TRBV10-1 once CASSVGTSGNEQFF TGCGCCAGCAGTGTCGGGACTAGCGGGAATGAGCAGTTCTTC
NA 14 TRBJ1-5 TRBV19 NA CASSMTVAQGPQHF TGTGCCAGTAGTATGACGGTAGCCCAGGGGCCCCAGCATTTT
NA 12 TRBJ2-7 TRBV7-8 NA CASSLGAYEQYF TGTGCCAGCAGCTTAGGAGCCTACGAGCAGTACTTC
TRBD2 13 TRBJ2-1 TRBV24-1 NA CATTAGGHGEQFF TGTGCCACTACAGCGGGAGGGCATGGTGAGCAGTTCTTC
TRBD1 15 TRBJ1-5 TRBV18 NA CASSPGQHSNQPQHF TGTGCCAGCTCACCGGGACAGCATAGCAATCAGCCCCAGCATTTT
NA 17 TRBJ2-3 TRBV27 once CASSPTWRESPTDTQYF TGTGCCAGCAGTCCAACATGGCGGGAAAGCCCCACAGATACGCAGTATTTT
NA 13 TRBJ2-7 TRBV6-6 NA CASSRESAYEQYF TGTGCCAGCAGCCGGGAATCAGCGTACGAGCAGTACTTC
TRBD1 15 TRBJ2-1 TRBV9 NA CASSGRGLGYNEQFF TGTGCCAGCAGCGGCAGGGGGCTGGGATACAATGAGCAGTTCTTC
TRBD1 14 TRBJ1-5 TRBV27 NA CASSLGQGNQPQHF TGTGCCAGCAGTTTAGGACAGGGTAATCAGCCCCAGCATTTT
NA 14 TRBJ2-7 TRBV27 NA CASSRWGTYYEQYF TGTGCCAGCTCTCGGTGGGGCACCTACTACGAGCAGTACTTC
NA 12 TRBJ2-5 TRBV5-1 NA CASSPGGETQYF TGCGCCAGCAGCCCTGGTGGCGAGACCCAGTACTTC
NA 15 TRBJ1-2 TRBV27 few CASSSISGTMDGYTF TGTGCCAGCAGCTCAATTTCCGGGACTATGGATGGCTACACCTTC
NA 10 TRBJ1-2 TRBV30 NA CAWNEGGYTF TGTGCCTGGAACGAGGGTGGCTACACCTTC
NA 16 TRBJ2-2 TRBV7-2 NA CASSRVAKGDPGELFF TGTGCCAGCAGCCGCGTAGCGAAGGGGGACCCCGGGGAGCTGTTTTTT
TRBD1 12 TRBJ2-7 TRBV11-2 NA CASSLSRDRIYF TGTGCCAGCAGCTTATCCAGGGACAGGATTTACTTC
TRBD1 17 TRBJ1-3 TRBV9 NA CASSVASDRASGNTIYF TGTGCCAGCAGCGTAGCTTCGGACAGGGCCTCTGGAAACACCATATATTTT
TRBD1 15 TRBJ2-1 TRBV5-1 NA CASSNDRGLLNEQFF TGCGCCAGCAGCAATGACAGGGGGCTGTTGAATGAGCAGTTCTTC
TRBD1 18 TRBJ2-5 TRBV18 NA CASSPLHNHRDREETQYF TGTGCCAGCTCACCTTTACATAACCACCGGGACAGGGAAGAGACCCAGTACTTC
NA 14 TRBJ2-1 TRBV21-1 NA CASSKRDSFNEQFF TGTGCCAGCAGCAAACGTGATAGCTTCAATGAGCAGTTCTTC
TRBD1 16 TRBJ1-1 TRBV5-6 NA CASSFRDRPSNTEAFF TGTGCCAGCAGCTTCCGGGACAGGCCTTCGAACACTGAAGCTTTCTTT
NA 13 TRBJ2-7 TRBV7-2 NA CASSSGLNYEQYF TGTGCCAGCAGCTCGGGACTTAACTACGAGCAGTACTTC
NA 15 TRBJ2-4 TRBV28 NA CASSSGGSYQNIQYF TGTGCCAGCAGCTCCGGAGGGTCCTATCAGAACATTCAGTACTTC
TRBD1 14 TRBJ2-7 TRBV5-1 NA CASSYRTGSYEQYF TGCGCCAGCAGCTATAGGACAGGGTCCTACGAGCAGTACTTC
TRBD1 15 TRBJ1-4 TRBV5-1 NA CASSLRQGPNEKLFF TGCGCCAGCAGCTTGCGACAGGGGCCTAATGAAAAACTGTTTTTT
NA 14 TRBJ2-7 TRBV30 NA CAWRGTGGGYEQYF TGTGCCTGGAGGGGAACAGGGGGGGGATACGAGCAGTACTTC
TRBD1 19 TRBJ1-6 TRBV19 NA CASSIDLVRDRGYNSPLHF TGTGCCAGTAGTATAGATCTCGTGCGTGACAGGGGCTATAATTCACCCCTCCACTTT
TRBD2 15 TRBJ2-2 TRBV30 NA CAWNLAGANTGELFF TGTGCCTGGAATCTAGCGGGAGCAAACACCGGGGAGCTGTTTTTT
NA 18 TRBJ2-4 TRBV10-3 NA CAISETRWAQGAKNIQYF TGTGCCATCAGTGAGACCAGGTGGGCCCAAGGAGCCAAAAACATTCAGTACTTC
TRBD1 14 TRBJ2-7 TRBV6-5 NA CASSLDRGSYEQYF TGTGCCAGCAGCCTAGACAGGGGCTCCTACGAGCAGTACTTC
TRBD2 15 TRBJ2-3 TRBV11-3 NA CASSGRDYSTDTQYF TGTGCCAGCAGCGGCCGGGACTATAGCACAGATACGCAGTATTTT
TRBD1 14 TRBJ2-2 TRBV7-9 NA CASINRGDTGELFF TGTGCCAGCATCAACAGGGGTGACACCGGGGAGCTGTTTTTT
TRBD1 17 TRBJ1-4 TRBV7-2 NA CASSYRGQGLTNEKLFF TGTGCCAGCAGCTACCGCGGACAGGGATTAACTAATGAAAAACTGTTTTTT
NA 12 TRBJ1-1 TRBV28 NA CASSLRNTEAFF TGTGCCAGCAGTTTGAGGAACACTGAAGCTTTCTTT
NA 15 TRBJ1-5 TRBV5-6 NA CASSLTVTGNQPQHF TGTGCCAGCAGCTTGACAGTGACAGGCAATCAGCCCCAGCATTTT
TRBD1 17 TRBJ2-5 TRBV6-2/TRBV6-3 NA CASSYPADRVFQETQYF TGTGCCAGCAGTTACCCCGCTGACAGGGTTTTTCAAGAGACCCAGTACTTC
TRBD2 15 TRBJ2-7 TRBV19 NA CASSRTSGSPYEQYF TGTGCCAGTAGTCGGACTAGCGGGTCACCCTACGAGCAGTACTTC
NA 12 TRBJ2-2 TRBV2 NA CASTRSTGELFF TGTGCCAGCACCCGGTCCACCGGGGAGCTGTTTTTT
NA 16 TRBJ2-3 TRBV29-1 NA CSVEGGVVGSTDTQYF TGCAGCGTTGAAGGGGGGGTGGTTGGCAGCACAGATACGCAGTATTTT